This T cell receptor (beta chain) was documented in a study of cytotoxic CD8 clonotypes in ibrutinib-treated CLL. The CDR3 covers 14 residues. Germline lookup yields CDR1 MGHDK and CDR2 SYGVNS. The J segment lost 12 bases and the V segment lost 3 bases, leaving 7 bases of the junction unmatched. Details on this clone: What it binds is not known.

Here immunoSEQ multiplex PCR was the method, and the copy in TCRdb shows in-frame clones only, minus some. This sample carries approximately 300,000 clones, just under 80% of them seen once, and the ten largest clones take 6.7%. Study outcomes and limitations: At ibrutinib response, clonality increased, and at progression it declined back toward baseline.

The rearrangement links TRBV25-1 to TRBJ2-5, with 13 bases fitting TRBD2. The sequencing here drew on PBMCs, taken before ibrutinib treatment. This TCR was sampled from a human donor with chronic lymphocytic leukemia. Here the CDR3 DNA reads TGTGCCAGCAGTGATCTACTAGCGGGAGGGCCGGAGTACTTC. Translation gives CASSDLLAGGPEYF. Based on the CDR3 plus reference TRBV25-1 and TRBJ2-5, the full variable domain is EADIYQTPRYLVIGTGKKITLECSQTMGHDKMYWYQQDPGMELHLIHYSYGVNSTEKGDLSSESTVSRIRTEHFPLTLESARPSHTSQYLCASSDLLAGGPEYFGPGTRLLVL.